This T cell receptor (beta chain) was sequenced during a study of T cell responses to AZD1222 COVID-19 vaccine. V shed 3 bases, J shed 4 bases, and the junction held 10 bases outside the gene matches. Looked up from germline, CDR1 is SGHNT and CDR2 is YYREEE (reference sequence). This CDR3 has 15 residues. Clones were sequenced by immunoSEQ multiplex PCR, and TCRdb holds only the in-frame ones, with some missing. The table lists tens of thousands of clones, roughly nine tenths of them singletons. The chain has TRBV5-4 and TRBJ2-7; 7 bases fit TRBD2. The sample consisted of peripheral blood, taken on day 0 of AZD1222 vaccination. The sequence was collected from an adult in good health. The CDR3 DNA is TGTGCCAGCAGCTCCATGGGGGGGGGTCCTTACGAGCAGTACTTC. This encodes CASSSMGGGPYEQYF. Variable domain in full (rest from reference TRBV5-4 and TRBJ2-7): ETGVTQSPTHLIKTRGQQVTLRCSSQSGHNTVSWYQQALGQGPQFIFQYYREEENGRGNFPPRFSGLQFPNYSSELNVNALELDDSALYLCASSSMGGGPYEQYFGPGTRLTVT.